This T cell receptor (beta chain) came from a study of CD8 T cells in ankylosing spondylitis. TCRdb used MiXCR to reprocess the 5' RACE reads, holding one entry per CDR3 protein. The sample lists 200,000 to 250,000 distinct CDR3 sequences; roughly 25% were seen once. Germline V gene data show CDR1 as SQVTM and CDR2 as ANQGSEA. This CDR3 is 14 amino acids long. Trimming removed 6 bases from V and 3 bases from J; junction bases left unmatched: 11. The chain recombines TRBV29-1 with TRBJ2-7; 7 bases agree with TRBD1. The TCR comes from a male donor with ankylosing spondylitis or in good health (not recorded which). The specimen was blood, either unsorted or a sorted T cell fraction (not recorded which). CDR3 loop: CSVLIQGVGYEQYF. In DNA, the CDR3 is TGCAGCGTGTTAATCCAGGGGGTAGGCTACGAGCAGTACTTC.